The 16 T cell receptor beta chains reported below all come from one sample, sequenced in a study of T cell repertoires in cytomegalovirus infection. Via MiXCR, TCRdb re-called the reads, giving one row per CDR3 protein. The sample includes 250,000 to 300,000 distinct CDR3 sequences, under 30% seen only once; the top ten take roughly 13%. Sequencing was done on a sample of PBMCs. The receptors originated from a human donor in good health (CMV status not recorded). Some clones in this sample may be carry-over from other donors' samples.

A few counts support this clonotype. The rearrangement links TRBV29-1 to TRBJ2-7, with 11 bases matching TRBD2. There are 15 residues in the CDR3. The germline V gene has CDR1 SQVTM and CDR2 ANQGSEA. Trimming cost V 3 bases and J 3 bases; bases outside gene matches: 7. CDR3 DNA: TGCAGCGTTGAGTCGGGGACTAGCGGACTCTACGAGCAGTACTTC. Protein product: CSVESGTSGLYEQYF.

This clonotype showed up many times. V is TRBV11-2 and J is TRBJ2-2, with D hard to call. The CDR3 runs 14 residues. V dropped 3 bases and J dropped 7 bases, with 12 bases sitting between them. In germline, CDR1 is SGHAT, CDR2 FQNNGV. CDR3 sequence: CASSFRRSNGELFF. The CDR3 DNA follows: TGTGCCAGCAGCTTTCGGAGATCGAACGGGGAGCTGTTTTTT.

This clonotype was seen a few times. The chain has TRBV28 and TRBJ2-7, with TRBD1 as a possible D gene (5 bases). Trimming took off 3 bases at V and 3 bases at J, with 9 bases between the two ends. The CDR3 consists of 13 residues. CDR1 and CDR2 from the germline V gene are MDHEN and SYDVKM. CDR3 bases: TGTGCCAGCAGTTTTCAGGGAATCTACGAGCAGTACTTC. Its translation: CASSFQGIYEQYF. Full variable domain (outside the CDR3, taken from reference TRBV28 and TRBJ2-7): DVKVTQSSRYLVKRTGEKVFLECVQDMDHENMFWYRQDPGLGLRLIYFSYDVKMKEKGDIPEGYSVSREKKERFSLILESASTNQTSMYLCASSFQGIYEQYFGPGTRLTVT.

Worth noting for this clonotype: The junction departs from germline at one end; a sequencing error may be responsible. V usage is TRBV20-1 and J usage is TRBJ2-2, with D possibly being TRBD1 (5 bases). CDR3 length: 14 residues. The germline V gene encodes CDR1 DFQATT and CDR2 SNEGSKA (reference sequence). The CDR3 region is CAQWGNYYTGELFF. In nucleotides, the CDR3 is TGTGCCCAATGGGGCAATTACTACACCGGGGAGCTGTTTTTT.

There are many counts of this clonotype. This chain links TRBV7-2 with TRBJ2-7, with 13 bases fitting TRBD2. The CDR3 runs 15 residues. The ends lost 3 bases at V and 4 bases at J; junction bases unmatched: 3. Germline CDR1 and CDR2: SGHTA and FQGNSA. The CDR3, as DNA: TGTGCCAGCAGCTTTCGACTAGCGGGAGGATACGAGCAGTACTTC. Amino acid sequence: CASSFRLAGGYEQYF.

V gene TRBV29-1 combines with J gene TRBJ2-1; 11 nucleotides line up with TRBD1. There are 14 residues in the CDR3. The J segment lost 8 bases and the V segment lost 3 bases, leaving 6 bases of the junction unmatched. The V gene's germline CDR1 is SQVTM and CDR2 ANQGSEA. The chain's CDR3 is CSVEGGQGADEQFF. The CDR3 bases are TGCAGCGTTGAGGGAGGACAGGGGGCCGATGAGCAGTTCTTC.

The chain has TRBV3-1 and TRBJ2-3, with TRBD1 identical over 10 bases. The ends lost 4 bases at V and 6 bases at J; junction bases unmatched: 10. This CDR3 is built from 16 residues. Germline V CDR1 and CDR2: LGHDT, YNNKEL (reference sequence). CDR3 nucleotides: TGTGCCAGCAGCCCAAGAGACAGGGGGCCTTTTGATACGCAGTATTTT. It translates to CASSPRDRGPFDTQYF.

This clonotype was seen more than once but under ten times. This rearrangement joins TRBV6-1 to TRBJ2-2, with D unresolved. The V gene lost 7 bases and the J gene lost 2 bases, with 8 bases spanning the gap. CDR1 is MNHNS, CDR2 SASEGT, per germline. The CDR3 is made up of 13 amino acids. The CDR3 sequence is CASNHLNTGELFF. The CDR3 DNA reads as TGTGCCAGCAACCACCTAAACACCGGGGAGCTGTTTTTT.

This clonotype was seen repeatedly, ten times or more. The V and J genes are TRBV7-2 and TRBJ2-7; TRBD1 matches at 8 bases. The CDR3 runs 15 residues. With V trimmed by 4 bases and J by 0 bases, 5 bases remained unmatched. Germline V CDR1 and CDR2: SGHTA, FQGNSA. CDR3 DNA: TGTGCCAGCAGCTCTCAGGGGGCAGGCTCCTACGAGCAGTACTTC. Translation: CASSSQGAGSYEQYF.

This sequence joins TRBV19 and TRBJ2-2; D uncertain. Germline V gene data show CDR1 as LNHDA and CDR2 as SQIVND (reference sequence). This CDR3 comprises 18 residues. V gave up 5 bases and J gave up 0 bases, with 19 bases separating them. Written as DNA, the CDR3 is TGTGCCAGTAGTGCCCGACGGTCACTCCGCGCGAACACCGGGGAGCTGTTTTTT. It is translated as CASSARRSLRANTGELFF. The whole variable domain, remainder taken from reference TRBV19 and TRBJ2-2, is DGGITQSPKYLFRKEGQNVTLSCEQNLNHDAMYWYRQDPGQGLRLIYYSQIVNDFQKGDIAEGYSVSREKKESFPLTVTSAQKNPTAFYLCASSARRSLRANTGELFFGEGSRLTVL.

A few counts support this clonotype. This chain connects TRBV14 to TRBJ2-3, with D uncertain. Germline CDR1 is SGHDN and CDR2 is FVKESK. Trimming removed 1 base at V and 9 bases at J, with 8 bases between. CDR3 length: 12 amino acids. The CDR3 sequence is CASSQGRGTQYF. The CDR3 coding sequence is TGTGCCAGCAGCCAAGGCCGCGGAACGCAGTATTTT. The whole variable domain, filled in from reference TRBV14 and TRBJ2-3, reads EAGVTQFPSHSVIEKGQTVTLRCDPISGHDNLYWYRRVMGKEIKFLLHFVKESKQDESGMPNNRFLAERTGGTYSTLKVQPAELEDSGVYFCASSQGRGTQYFGPGTRLTVL.

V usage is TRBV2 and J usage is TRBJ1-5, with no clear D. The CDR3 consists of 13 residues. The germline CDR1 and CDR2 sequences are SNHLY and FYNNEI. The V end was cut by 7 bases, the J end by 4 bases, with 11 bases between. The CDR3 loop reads CASNEVANQPQHF. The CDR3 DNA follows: TGTGCCAGCAACGAGGTGGCAAATCAGCCCCAGCATTTT. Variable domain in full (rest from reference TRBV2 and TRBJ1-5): EPEVTQTPSHQVTQMGQEVILRCVPISNHLYFYWYRQILGQKVEFLVSFYNNEISEKSEIFDDQFSVERPDGSNFTLKIRSTKLEDSAMYFCASNEVANQPQHFGDGTRLSIL.

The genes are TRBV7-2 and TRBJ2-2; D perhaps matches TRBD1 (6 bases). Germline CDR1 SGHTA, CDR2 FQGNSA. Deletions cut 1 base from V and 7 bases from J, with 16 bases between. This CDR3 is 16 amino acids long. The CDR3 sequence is CASSLGNRELGGELFF. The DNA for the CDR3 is TGTGCCAGCAGCTTAGGGAACAGGGAATTAGGCGGGGAGCTGTTTTTT.

The chain's CDR3 is CSASGTGVSAEAFF. The CDR3 bases are TGCAGTGCTTCCGGGACAGGGGTGAGCGCTGAAGCTTTCTTT. This chain connects TRBV20-1 to TRBJ1-1; 10 nucleotides line up with TRBD1. Germline assignment: CDR1 DFQATT and CDR2 SNEGSKA (reference sequence). J lost 6 bases, V lost 5 bases, and 9 bases had no gene match. This CDR3 has 14 amino acids.

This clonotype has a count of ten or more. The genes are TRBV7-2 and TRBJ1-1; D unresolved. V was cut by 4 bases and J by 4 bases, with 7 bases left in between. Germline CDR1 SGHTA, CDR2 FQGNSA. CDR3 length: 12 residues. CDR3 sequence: CASSSRPTEAFF. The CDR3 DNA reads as TGTGCCAGCAGCTCCCGTCCCACTGAAGCTTTCTTT.

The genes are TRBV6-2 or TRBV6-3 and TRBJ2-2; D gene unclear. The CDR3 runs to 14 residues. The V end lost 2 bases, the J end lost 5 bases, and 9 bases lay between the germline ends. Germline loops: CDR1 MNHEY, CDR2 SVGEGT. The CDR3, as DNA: TGTGCCAGCAGTTACACTACACGAACCGGGGAGCTGTTTTTT. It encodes CASSYTTRTGELFF.